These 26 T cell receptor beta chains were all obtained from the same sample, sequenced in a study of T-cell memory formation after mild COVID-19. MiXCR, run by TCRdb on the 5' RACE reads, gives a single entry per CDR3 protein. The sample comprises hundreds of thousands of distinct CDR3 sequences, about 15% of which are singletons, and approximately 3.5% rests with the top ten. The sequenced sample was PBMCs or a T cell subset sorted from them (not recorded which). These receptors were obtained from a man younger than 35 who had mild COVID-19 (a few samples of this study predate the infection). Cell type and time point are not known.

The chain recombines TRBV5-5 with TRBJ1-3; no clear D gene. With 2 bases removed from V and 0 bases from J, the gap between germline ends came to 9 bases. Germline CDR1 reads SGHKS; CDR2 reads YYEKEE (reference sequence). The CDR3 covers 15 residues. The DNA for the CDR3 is TGTGCCAGCAGCTTAACCAGTGTCTCTGGAAACACCATATATTTT. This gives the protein CASSLTSVSGNTIYF.

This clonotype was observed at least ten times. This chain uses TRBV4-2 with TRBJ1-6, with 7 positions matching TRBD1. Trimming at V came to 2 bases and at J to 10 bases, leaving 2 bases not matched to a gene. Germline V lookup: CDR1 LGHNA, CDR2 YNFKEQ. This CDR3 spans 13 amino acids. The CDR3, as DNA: TGTGCCAGCAGCCAACCACAGGGGTCACCCCTCCACTTT. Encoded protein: CASSQPQGSPLHF.

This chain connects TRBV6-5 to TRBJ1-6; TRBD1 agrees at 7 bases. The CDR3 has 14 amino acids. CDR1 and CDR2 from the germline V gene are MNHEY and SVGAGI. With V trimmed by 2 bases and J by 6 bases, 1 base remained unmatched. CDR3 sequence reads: CASSYDRVNSPLHF. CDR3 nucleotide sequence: TGTGCCAGCAGTTACGACAGGGTTAATTCACCCCTCCACTTT.

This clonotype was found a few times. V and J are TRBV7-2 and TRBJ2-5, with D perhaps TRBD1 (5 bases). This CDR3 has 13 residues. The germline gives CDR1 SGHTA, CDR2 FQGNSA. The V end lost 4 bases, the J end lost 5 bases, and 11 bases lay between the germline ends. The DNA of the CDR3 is TGTGCCAGCAGCTCGCAGGGATGGGAGACCCAGTACTTC. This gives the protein CASSSQGWETQYF.

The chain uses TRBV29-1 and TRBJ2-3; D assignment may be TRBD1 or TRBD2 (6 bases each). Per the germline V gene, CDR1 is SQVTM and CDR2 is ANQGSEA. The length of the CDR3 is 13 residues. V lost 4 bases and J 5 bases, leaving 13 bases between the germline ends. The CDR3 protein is CSVARGRGDTQYF. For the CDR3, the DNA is TGCAGCGTTGCCCGGGGGCGGGGAGATACGCAGTATTTT.

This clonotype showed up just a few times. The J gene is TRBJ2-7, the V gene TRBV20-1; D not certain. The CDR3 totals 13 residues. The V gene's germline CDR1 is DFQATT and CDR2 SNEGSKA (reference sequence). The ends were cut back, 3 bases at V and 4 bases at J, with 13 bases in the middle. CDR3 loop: CSASSPLLYEQYV. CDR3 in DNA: TGCAGTGCTAGTAGCCCCCTCCTATACGAGCAGTACGTC.

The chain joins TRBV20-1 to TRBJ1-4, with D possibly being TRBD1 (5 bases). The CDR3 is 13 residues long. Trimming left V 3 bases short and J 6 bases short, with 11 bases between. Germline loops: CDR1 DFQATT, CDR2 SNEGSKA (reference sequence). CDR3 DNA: TGCAGTGCTAGGGAGGGACCTTATGAAAAACTGTTTTTT. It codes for CSAREGPYEKLFF.

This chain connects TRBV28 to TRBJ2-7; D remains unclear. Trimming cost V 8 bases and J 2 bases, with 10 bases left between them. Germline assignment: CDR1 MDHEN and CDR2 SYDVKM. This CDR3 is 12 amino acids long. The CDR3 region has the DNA TGTGCCAGCTCCAAGGGTACCTACGAGCAGTACGTC. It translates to CASSKGTYEQYV.

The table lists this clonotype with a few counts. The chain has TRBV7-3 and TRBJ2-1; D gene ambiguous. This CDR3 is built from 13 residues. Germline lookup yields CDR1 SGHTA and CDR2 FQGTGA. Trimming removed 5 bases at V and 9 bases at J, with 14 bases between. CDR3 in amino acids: CASSPRNVGEQFF. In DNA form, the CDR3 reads TGTGCCAGCAGCCCGCGAAACGTGGGTGAGCAGTTCTTC.

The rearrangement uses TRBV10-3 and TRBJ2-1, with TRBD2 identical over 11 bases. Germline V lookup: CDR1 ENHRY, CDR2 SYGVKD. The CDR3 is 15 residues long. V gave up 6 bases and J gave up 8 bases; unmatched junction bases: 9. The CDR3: CAIRSLSGGAHEQFF. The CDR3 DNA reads TGTGCCATCAGGAGCCTTAGCGGGGGGGCCCATGAGCAGTTCTTC.

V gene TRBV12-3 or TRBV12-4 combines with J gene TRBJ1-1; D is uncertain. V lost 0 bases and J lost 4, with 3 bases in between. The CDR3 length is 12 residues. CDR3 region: CASSLASTEAFF. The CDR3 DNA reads TGTGCCAGCAGTTTAGCGAGCACTGAAGCTTTCTTT.

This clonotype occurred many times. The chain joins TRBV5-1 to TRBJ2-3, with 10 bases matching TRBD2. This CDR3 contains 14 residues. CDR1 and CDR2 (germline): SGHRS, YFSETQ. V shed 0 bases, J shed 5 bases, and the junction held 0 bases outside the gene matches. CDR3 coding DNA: TGCGCCAGCAGCTTGGGGACTAGCGGAGATACGCAGTATTTT. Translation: CASSLGTSGDTQYF.

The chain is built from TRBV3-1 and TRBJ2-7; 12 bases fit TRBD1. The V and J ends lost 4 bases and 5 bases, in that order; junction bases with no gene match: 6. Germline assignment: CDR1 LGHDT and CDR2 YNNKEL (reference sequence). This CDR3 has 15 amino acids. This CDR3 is CASSLGGTGGDEQYF. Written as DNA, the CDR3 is TGTGCCAGCAGCCTAGGGGGGACAGGGGGCGACGAGCAGTACTTC.

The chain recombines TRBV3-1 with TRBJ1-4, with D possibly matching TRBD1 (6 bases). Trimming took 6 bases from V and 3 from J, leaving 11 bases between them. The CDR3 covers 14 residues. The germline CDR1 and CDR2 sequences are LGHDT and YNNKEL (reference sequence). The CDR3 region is CASSWTASNEKLFF. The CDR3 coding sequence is TGTGCCAGCAGTTGGACAGCTTCTAATGAAAAACTGTTTTTT.

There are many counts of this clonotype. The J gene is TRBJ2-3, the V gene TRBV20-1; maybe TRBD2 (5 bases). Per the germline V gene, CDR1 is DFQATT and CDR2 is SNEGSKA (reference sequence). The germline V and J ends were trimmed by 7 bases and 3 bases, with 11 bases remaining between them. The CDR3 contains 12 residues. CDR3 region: CSGRLETDTQYF. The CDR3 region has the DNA TGCAGTGGGAGGCTAGAGACAGATACGCAGTATTTT.

The CDR3 DNA sequence: TGTGCCAGCAGCCCCAAAGCTTGGACCCCGATGCATGGCTACACCTTC. Its translation: CASSPKAWTPMHGYTF. The gene calls are TRBV25-1 and TRBJ1-2, with D unresolved. The CDR3 loop spans 16 amino acids. CDR1 is MGHDK and CDR2 is SYGVNS in the germline V gene. The V and J ends lost 6 bases and 6 bases respectively, with 23 bases between them.

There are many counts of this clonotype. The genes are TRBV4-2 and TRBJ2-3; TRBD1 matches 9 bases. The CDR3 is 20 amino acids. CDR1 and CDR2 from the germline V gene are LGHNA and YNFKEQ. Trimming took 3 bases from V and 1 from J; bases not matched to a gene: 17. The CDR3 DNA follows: TGTGCCAGCAGCCAGGACAGGGGATGGGCCGGGGTGAAAGGCACAGATACGCAGTATTTT. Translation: CASSQDRGWAGVKGTDTQYF.

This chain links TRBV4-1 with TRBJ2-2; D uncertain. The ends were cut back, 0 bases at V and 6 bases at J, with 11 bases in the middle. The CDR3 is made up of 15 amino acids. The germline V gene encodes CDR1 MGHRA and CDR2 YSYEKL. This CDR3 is CASSQEGWAAGELFF. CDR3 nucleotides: TGCGCCAGCAGCCAAGAGGGGTGGGCCGCCGGGGAGCTGTTTTTT.

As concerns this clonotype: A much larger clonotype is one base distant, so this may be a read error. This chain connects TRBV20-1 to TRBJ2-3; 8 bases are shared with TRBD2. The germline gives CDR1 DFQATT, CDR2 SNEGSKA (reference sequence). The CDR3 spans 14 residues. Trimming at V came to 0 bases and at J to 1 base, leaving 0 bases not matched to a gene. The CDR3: CSARDSGGTDTQYF. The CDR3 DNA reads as TGCAGTGCTAGAGATAGCGGGGGCACAGATACGCAGTATTTT.

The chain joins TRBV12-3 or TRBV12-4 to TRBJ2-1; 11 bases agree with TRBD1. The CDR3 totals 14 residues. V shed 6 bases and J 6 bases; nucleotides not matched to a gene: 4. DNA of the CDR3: TGTGCCAGCAGACCGGGACAGGGGGGCAATGAGCAGTTCTTC. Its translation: CASRPGQGGNEQFF.

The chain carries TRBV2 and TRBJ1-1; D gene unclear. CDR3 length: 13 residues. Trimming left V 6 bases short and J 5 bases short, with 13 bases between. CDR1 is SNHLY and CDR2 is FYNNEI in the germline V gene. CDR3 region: CASSPGRKTEAFF. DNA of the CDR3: TGTGCCAGCAGCCCCGGACGGAAAACTGAAGCTTTCTTT.

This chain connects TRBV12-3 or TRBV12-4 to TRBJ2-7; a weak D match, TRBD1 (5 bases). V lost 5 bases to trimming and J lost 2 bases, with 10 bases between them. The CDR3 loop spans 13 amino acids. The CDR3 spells CASSRGRAYEQYV. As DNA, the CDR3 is TGTGCCAGCAGTAGAGGCAGGGCCTACGAGCAGTACGTC.

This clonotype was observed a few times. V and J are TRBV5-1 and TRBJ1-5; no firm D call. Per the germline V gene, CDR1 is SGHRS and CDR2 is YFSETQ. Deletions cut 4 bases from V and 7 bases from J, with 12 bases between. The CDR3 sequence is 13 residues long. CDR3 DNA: TGCGCCAGCAGCCAGGAGGGCAGACAGCCCCAGCATTTT. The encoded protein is CASSQEGRQPQHF.

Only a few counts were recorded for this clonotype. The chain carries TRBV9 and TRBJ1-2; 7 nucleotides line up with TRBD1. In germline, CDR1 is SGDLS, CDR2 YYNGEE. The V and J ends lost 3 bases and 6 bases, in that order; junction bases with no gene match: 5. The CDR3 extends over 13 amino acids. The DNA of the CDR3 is TGTGCCAGCAGCGAGGGACAGTCCCATGGCTACACCTTC. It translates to CASSEGQSHGYTF.

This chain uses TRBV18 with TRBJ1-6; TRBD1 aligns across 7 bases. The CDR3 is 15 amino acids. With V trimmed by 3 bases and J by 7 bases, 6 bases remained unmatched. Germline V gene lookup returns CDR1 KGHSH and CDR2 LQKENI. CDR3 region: CASSPSGQLNSPLHF. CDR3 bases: TGTGCCAGCTCACCCTCGGGACAGTTAAATTCACCCCTCCACTTT.

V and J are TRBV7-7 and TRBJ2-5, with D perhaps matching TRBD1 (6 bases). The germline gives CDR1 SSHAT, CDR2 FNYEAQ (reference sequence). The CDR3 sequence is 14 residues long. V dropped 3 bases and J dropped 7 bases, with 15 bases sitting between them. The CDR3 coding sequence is TGTGCCAGCAGCTTCGGACAGCCTGGCGGGACCCAGTACTTC. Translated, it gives CASSFGQPGGTQYF.